A selection of T cell receptor beta chains follows, all from one sample in a study of T cell responses to AZD1222 COVID-19 vaccine. Libraries were prepared by immunoSEQ multiplex PCR; TCRdb keeps only in-frame clonotypes and omits some of them. This sample carries nearly 110,000 clones, about nine tenths of them seen once, and the ten largest clones take over 7%. The starting material was peripheral blood, obtained 28 days after the second AZD1222 dose. Receptors were obtained from an adult who received the AZD1222 COVID-19 vaccine. CDR3s include the opening cysteine and the closing phenylalanine or tryptophan. D genes are given only for firm matches. The size of a clone is reported for some rows only, either as once, few or many, or as a class for expanded clones.

>TRBJ1-4|-|TRBV15|-
TGTGCCACCAGCAGAGATCGCGCAGATGAAAAACTGTTTTTT
CATSRDRADEKLFF
>TRBJ2-1|-|TRBV4-2|-
TGTGCCAGCAGCGACGACAGCAACAATGAGCAGTTCTTC
CASSDDSNNEQFF
>TRBJ2-1|-|TRBV30|TRBD2
TGTGCCTGGAGAACAGCCGGCGGACTAGTGACCAATGAGCAGTTCTTC
CAWRTAGGLVTNEQFF
>TRBJ1-1|-|TRBV5-1|TRBD1
TGCGCCAGCAGCGTCCGACAGGGGAACACTGAAGCTTTCTTT
CASSVRQGNTEAFF
>TRBJ1-6|-|TRBV6-5|-
TGTGCCAGCAGTCCAGAGAGGACCCGCGGCCGTTTACTCCACTTT
CASSPERTRGRLLHF
>TRBJ1-5|-|TRBV4-1|TRBD1
TGCGCCAGCAGCCAAGGCGGGACAGGGTATAGTCAGCCCCAGCATTTT
CASSQGGTGYSQPQHF
>TRBJ1-5|-|TRBV30|-
TGTGCCTGGGGTTTTAGGGGCAATCAGCCCCAGCATTTT
CAWGFRGNQPQHF
>TRBJ2-5|-|TRBV30|TRBD1
TGTGCCTGGATAGGTCGAGACAGGGGGTACCAAGAGACCCAGTACTTC
CAWIGRDRGYQETQYF
>TRBJ1-1|-|TRBV2|TRBD1
TGTGCCAGCAGTGAACCAGGGGGGACTGAAGCTTTCTTT
CASSEPGGTEAFF
>TRBJ1-5|-|TRBV2|-
TGTGCCAGCAGCCAAACGCCCTCGGATCAGCCCCAGCATTTT
CASSQTPSDQPQHF
>TRBJ2-1|-|TRBV11-2|-
TGTGCCAGCAGCTTAGACGGAGGGGGGGAGCAGTTCTTC
CASSLDGGGEQFF
>TRBJ1-5|-|TRBV2|-
TGTGCCAGCAGCCTGGACTTCAATCAGCCCCAGCATTTT
CASSLDFNQPQHF
>TRBJ2-1|-|TRBV19|TRBD2
TGTGCCAGTAGTATAGGGGTTAGCGGGGTATCCATGGGCAGTGAGCAGTTCTTC
CASSIGVSGVSMGSEQFF
>TRBJ1-3|-|TRBV2|-
TGTGCCAGCAGTGAAGCGCGCCGAGCATCCTCTGGAAACACCATATATTTT
CASSEARRASSGNTIYF
>TRBJ2-1|-|TRBV4-1|TRBD1
TGCGCCAGCAGCCAGGCAATCGGTCAGGGGGCGCAATCCAAGCAGTTCTTC
CASSQAIGQGAQSKQFF
>TRBJ2-1|-|TRBV7-3|-
TGTGCCAGCAGCCCCTACGCGGAGGGCCTCTACAATGAGCAGTTCTTC
CASSPYAEGLYNEQFF
>TRBJ1-2|-|TRBV6-2/TRBV6-3|TRBD1
TGTGCCAGCAGTTACGCGGGACAGCTCGGGGGCTACACCTTC
CASSYAGQLGGYTF
>TRBJ2-2|-|TRBV6-5|-
TGTGCCGGGGGAAACAAAGCGAACACCGGGGAGCTGTTTTTT
CAGGNKANTGELFF
>TRBJ2-1|once|TRBV29-1|TRBD2
TGCAGCGTTGAAGCTGTAGCGGGGGGCAATGAGCAGTTCTTC
CSVEAVAGGNEQFF
>TRBJ1-3|-|TRBV6-5|-
TGTGCCAGCAGTTACCGCCAGGGCCCCTCTGGAAACACCATATATTTT
CASSYRQGPSGNTIYF